Each of the 7 T cell receptor beta chains below was sequenced from the same sample in a study of OX40 agonist ivuxolimab in advanced cancers. Clones were read by immunoSEQ multiplex PCR, and TCRdb kept only the in-frame ones, dropping some. The sample has some 85,000 clones; over 75% are singletons. The specimen comprised CD4+ or CD8+ T cells sorted from blood, sampled in a trial of the OX40 agonist ivuxolimab. The origin of the receptors is an adult with an advanced solid tumor such as melanoma, head and neck, liver or kidney cancer.

The CDR3 protein is CASSWVSINQPQHF. DNA of the CDR3: TGTGCCAGTAGTTGGGTTTCGATCAATCAGCCCCAGCATTTT. The chain employs TRBV19 and TRBJ1-5; no clear D. V was trimmed by 5 bases and J by 3 bases, leaving 11 bases between them. The CDR3 extends over 14 amino acids. Germline CDR1 reads LNHDA; CDR2 reads SQIVND (reference sequence).

This rearrangement joins TRBV21-1 to TRBJ2-2; TRBD1, the table's D call, was not compared with the DNA. TRBV21-1 is reported as a pseudogene. The CDR3 runs 17 residues. In DNA form, the CDR3 reads TGTGCCAGCAGTCGGACAGGGTTCTTGGCGAACACCGGGGAGCTGTTTTTT. Encoded protein: CASSRTGFLANTGELFF.

This clone was seen a handful of times. The chain links TRBV7-8 to TRBJ1-5; D gene uncertain. Germline assignment: CDR1 SGHVS and CDR2 FQNEAQ. The V end lost 0 bases, the J end lost 10 bases, and 10 bases lay between the germline ends. The CDR3 is 13 residues long. CDR3 in amino acids: CASSLARSSPQHF. In DNA form, the CDR3 reads TGTGCCAGCAGCTTAGCCCGATCATCACCCCAGCATTTT.

The chain recombines TRBV28 with TRBJ1-1; D is undetermined. The CDR3 covers 13 residues. Trimming took 11 bases from V and 5 from J, leaving 18 bases between them. Germline V gene sequence: CDR1 MDHEN, CDR2 SYDVKM. As DNA, the CDR3 is TGTGCCGGAGGGCGACCTACCGGGACTGAAGCTTTCTTT. Its protein product is CAGGRPTGTEAFF. Full variable domain (rest looked up from reference TRBV28 and TRBJ1-1): DVKVTQSSRYLVKRTGEKVFLECVQDMDHENMFWYRQDPGLGLRLIYFSYDVKMKEKGDIPEGYSVSREKKERFSLILESASTNQTSMYLCAGGRPTGTEAFFGQGTRLTVV.

The chain is built from TRBV14 and TRBJ1-2; D is unresolved. Germline V lookup: CDR1 SGHDN, CDR2 FVKESK. The CDR3 has 15 amino acids. V lost 0 bases to trimming and J lost 2 bases, with 10 bases between them. The CDR3 sequence: CASSQDPAVNYGYTF. In DNA, the CDR3 is TGTGCCAGCAGCCAAGATCCGGCAGTAAACTATGGCTACACCTTC.

The count of this clone is one. DNA of the CDR3: TGTGCCACCAGCGGATCCTCTGGATACGAGCAGTACTTC. It translates to CATSGSSGYEQYF. V is TRBV15 and J is TRBJ2-7; D is uncertain. CDR3 length: 13 amino acids. Looked up from germline, CDR1 is LNHNV and CDR2 is YYDKDF (reference sequence). The V gene lost 5 bases and the J gene lost 4 bases, with 12 bases spanning the gap.

As to this clone: Germline and junction disagree at one end, which may indicate a read error. The V and J genes are TRBV20-1 and TRBJ2-7, with 7 bases fitting TRBD1. From germline, CDR1 is DFQATT and CDR2 SNEGSKA (reference sequence). The CDR3 runs to 11 residues. The CDR3 loop reads CSARALTGTEF. The CDR3 DNA reads as TGCAGTGCTAGAGCACTTACCGGGACAGAGTTC.